The 10 T cell receptor beta chains below were found in one sample sequenced in a study of T cell responses to AZD1222 COVID-19 vaccine. Profiling relied on immunoSEQ multiplex PCR, and the TCRdb table lists in-frame clones only, not all of them. The sample holds fewer than 110,000 clones, over 75% seen once. The source was peripheral blood, collected on day 0 of AZD1222 vaccination. All receptors derive from an adult in good health.

This clone was observed a single time. The chain employs TRBV6-5 and TRBJ1-5; D uncertain. The V gene lost 2 bases and the J gene lost 0 bases, with 5 bases spanning the gap. The CDR3 is 14 amino acids. Germline-derived CDR1 and CDR2 are MNHEY and SVGAGI. The DNA for the CDR3 is TGTGCCAGCAGTTACGGCGGTAGCAATCAGCCCCAGCATTTT. Translated, it gives CASSYGGSNQPQHF.

This chain uses TRBV6-5 with TRBJ1-1; 7 bases fit TRBD1. This CDR3 region has 12 residues. Germline values: CDR1 MNHEY, CDR2 SVGAGI. Trimming at V came to 5 bases and at J to 8 bases, leaving 5 bases not matched to a gene. CDR3: CASSLQGREAFF. The CDR3 bases are TGTGCCAGCAGTCTACAGGGGCGGGAAGCTTTCTTT.

V usage is TRBV9 and J usage is TRBJ1-2; 10 bases match TRBD1. The germline V gene encodes CDR1 SGDLS and CDR2 YYNGEE. Trimming took 4 bases from V and 8 from J; bases not matched to a gene: 11. The CDR3 consists of 15 residues. The CDR3 coding sequence is TGTGCCAGCAGCCCGCGACAGGGGGCTTGGGAGGGCTACACCTTC. Its protein product is CASSPRQGAWEGYTF. The variable domain in full, completed from reference TRBV9 and TRBJ1-2, reads DSGVTQTPKHLITATGQRVTLRCSPRSGDLSVYWYQQSLDQGLQFLIQYYNGEERAKGNILERFSAQQFPDLHSELNLSSLELGDSALYFCASSPRQGAWEGYTFGSGTRLTVV.

This chain joins TRBV27 and TRBJ1-6, with D perhaps matching TRBD1 (5 bases). Germline CDR1 is MNHEY and CDR2 is SMNVEV (reference sequence). With 4 bases removed from V and 8 bases from J, the gap between germline ends came to 9 bases. This CDR3 has 13 residues. Here the CDR3 reads CASSSTGDSPLHF. CDR3 nucleotides: TGTGCCAGCAGTTCTACGGGGGATTCACCCCTCCACTTT.

Comment on this clone: In the same sample, other DNA sequences code for this CDR3. The genes are TRBV5-6 and TRBJ2-5; D ambiguous. The germline V and J ends were trimmed by 0 bases and 5 bases, with 8 bases remaining between them. This CDR3 spans 13 amino acids. Germline V gene sequence: CDR1 SGHDT, CDR2 YYEEEE. The CDR3 sequence is CASSLERGETQYF. CDR3 in DNA: TGTGCCAGCAGCTTGGAGCGTGGGGAGACCCAGTACTTC. Based on the CDR3 plus reference TRBV5-6 and TRBJ2-5, the full variable domain is DAGVTQSPTHLIKTRGQQVTLRCSPKSGHDTVSWYQQALGQGPQFIFQYYEEEERQRGNFPDRFSGHQFPNYSSELNVNALLLGDSALYLCASSLERGETQYFGPGTRLLVL.

The rearrangement uses TRBV5-1 and TRBJ1-1; D might be TRBD1 (5 bases). CDR1 is SGHRS and CDR2 is YFSETQ in the germline V gene. The CDR3 spans 14 residues. Trimming took off 0 bases at V and 2 bases at J, with 8 bases between the two ends. CDR3 coding DNA: TGCGCCAGCAGCTTGGGACAGACAAACACTGAAGCTTTCTTT. This codes for CASSLGQTNTEAFF.

The chain links TRBV28 to TRBJ2-4, with 8 bases that match TRBD1. This CDR3 has 16 residues. V lost 2 bases, J lost 2 bases, and 5 bases stayed unmatched. The germline V gene encodes CDR1 MDHEN and CDR2 SYDVKM. CDR3 in amino acids: CASSLAGGIPKNIQYF. CDR3 nucleotides: TGTGCCAGCAGTTTAGCAGGGGGCATTCCCAAAAACATTCAGTACTTC.

J is TRBJ2-7 and V is TRBV2; TRBD1 or TRBD2 may be the D gene (5 bases each). CDR3 length equals 15 residues. The V end was cut by 4 bases, the J end by 6 bases, with 19 bases between. Germline-derived CDR1 and CDR2 are SNHLY and FYNNEI. Here the CDR3 reads CASSVTGGLIGEQYF. The CDR3 DNA reads TGTGCCAGCAGTGTCACAGGAGGCCTCATCGGCGAGCAGTACTTC.

The gene calls are TRBV5-1 and TRBJ2-1, with D possibly TRBD1 on 6 matching bases. Trimming left V 2 bases short and J 1 base short, with 10 bases between. There are 15 residues in the CDR3. The germline V gene has CDR1 SGHRS and CDR2 YFSETQ. CDR3 nucleotides: TGCGCCAGCAGCTTTGGTGGACAGTCCTACAATGAGCAGTTCTTC. It is translated as CASSFGGQSYNEQFF.

The chain carries TRBV11-3 and TRBJ2-7; the match to TRBD2 covers 7 bases. In germline, CDR1 is SGHNT, CDR2 YENEEA. There are 14 residues in the CDR3. Losses at the gene ends were 5 bases for V and 4 bases for J; bases not matched to a gene: 8. CDR3: CASSRERTRYEQYF. The CDR3 DNA is TGTGCCAGCAGCCGCGAAAGGACTAGATACGAGCAGTACTTC.